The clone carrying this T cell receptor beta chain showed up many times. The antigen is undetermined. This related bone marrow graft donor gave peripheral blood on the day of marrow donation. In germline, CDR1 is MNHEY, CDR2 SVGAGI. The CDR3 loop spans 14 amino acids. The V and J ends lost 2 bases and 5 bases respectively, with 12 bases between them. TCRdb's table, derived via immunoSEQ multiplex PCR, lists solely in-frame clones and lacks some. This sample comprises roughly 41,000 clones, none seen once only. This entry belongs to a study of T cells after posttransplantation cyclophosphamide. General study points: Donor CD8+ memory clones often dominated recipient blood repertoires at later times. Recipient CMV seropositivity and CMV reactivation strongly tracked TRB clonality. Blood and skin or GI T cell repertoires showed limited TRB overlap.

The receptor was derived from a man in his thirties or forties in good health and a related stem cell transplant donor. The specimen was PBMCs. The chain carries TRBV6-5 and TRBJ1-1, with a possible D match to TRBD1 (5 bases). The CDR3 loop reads CASSYDRIRTEAFF. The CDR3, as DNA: TGTGCCAGCAGTTACGACAGAATAAGAACTGAAGCTTTCTTT.